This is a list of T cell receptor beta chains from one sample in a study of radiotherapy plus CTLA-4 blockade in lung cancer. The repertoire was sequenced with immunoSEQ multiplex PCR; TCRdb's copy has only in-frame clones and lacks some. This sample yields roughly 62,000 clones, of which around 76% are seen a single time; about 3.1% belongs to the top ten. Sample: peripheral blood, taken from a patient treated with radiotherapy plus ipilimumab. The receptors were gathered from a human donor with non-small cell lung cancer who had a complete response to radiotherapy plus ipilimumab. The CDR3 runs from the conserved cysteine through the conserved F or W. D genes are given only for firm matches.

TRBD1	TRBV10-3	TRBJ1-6	CAIRVGTDNNSPLHF
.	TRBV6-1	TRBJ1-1	CASSNSGDTEAFF
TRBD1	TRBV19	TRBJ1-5	CASSSQGDSPRGPQHF
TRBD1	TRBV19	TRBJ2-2	CASSTAAIRQGTTGELFF
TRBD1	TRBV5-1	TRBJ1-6	CASSLGGRGKEVLHF
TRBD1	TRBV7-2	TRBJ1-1	CASRRQGMNTEAFF
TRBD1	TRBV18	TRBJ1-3	CASSPTGSGNTIYF
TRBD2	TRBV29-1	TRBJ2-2	CSARGTTNTGELFF
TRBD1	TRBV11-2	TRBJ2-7	CASSYPQGAKGSYEQYF
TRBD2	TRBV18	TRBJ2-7	CASSLGLEGEQYF
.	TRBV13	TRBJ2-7	CASSSRTVVYEQYF
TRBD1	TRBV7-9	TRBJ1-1	CASRPQGAYTEAFF
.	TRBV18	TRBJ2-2	CASSVDLDGELFF
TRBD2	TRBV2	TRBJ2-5	CASKSSGSQGETQYF
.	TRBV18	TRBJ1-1	CASSPLSLFPWGDTEAFF
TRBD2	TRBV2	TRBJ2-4	CASSAGGGNIQYF
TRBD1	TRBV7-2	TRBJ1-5	CASSSSRDRTQPQHF
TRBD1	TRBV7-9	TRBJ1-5	CASSLAGGFGQPQHF
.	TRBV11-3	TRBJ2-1	CASSLGLGGDDEQFF
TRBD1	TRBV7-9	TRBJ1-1	CASSPPKQGENRAAEAFF